A single sample is the source of the 7 T cell receptor beta chains below, sequenced in a study of blood T cell repertoires in COVID-19. Here immunoSEQ multiplex PCR was the method, and the copy in TCRdb shows in-frame clones only, minus some. This table has about 24,000 clones, more than 75% appearing once. Sequences were obtained from peripheral blood. The source of these receptors is a man aged 50-59 years with active COVID-19.

The genes are TRBV28 and TRBJ1-2, with 8 bases fitting TRBD1. Germline CDR1 and CDR2: MDHEN and SYDVKM. The CDR3 is 14 amino acids. J was trimmed by 8 bases and V by 6 bases; bases with no gene match: 11. In nucleotides, the CDR3 is TGTGCCAGCAGCCTCAGGCAGGGGGCGGGGGGCTACACCTTC. This gives the protein CASSLRQGAGGYTF.

This chain links TRBV28 with TRBJ2-5; D uncertain. The germline CDR1 and CDR2 sequences are MDHEN and SYDVKM. The CDR3 covers 14 residues. Trimming took off 6 bases at V and 5 bases at J, with 16 bases between the two ends. In DNA form, the CDR3 reads TGTGCCAGCAGCCGCGAGGCCGTTTGGGAGACCCAGTACTTC. This codes for CASSREAVWETQYF.

The chain links TRBV18 to TRBJ2-2, with D possibly matching TRBD1 (5 bases). V lost 5 bases and J 7 bases, leaving 14 bases between the germline ends. This CDR3 spans 14 amino acids. The germline V gene has CDR1 KGHSH and CDR2 LQKENI. CDR3 DNA: TGTGCCAGCTCAACCCAGGGTTCCGGCGGGGAGCTGTTTTTT. Residues: CASSTQGSGGELFF.

This clone was seen only once. The V gene is TRBV19, the J gene TRBJ2-4; 7 bases map to TRBD2. CDR3 length: 17 amino acids. Germline loops: CDR1 LNHDA, CDR2 SQIVND (reference sequence). After removal of 0 bases from V and 1 base from J, the junction contained 6 bases not matched to a gene. The CDR3 DNA is TGTGCCAGTAGTATAGACGGGGGAGGGCCTGCCAAAAACATTCAGTACTTC. Translation: CASSIDGGGPAKNIQYF.

This clone was detected once. The V and J genes are TRBV5-1 and TRBJ2-1; 11 nucleotides match TRBD2. From germline, CDR1 is SGHRS and CDR2 YFSETQ. Trimming cost V 3 bases and J 7 bases; bases outside gene matches: 9. The CDR3 covers 16 residues. Written as DNA, the CDR3 is TGCGCCAGCAGCTCAACCCCTAGCGGGAGGAGTAATGAGCAGTTCTTC. This translates into CASSSTPSGRSNEQFF.

The chain is built from TRBV24-1 and TRBJ1-5; D unresolved. The V and J ends lost 4 bases and 3 bases respectively, with 3 bases between them. CDR1 is KGHDR and CDR2 is SFDVKD in the germline V gene. This CDR3 comprises 12 residues. The CDR3 sequence: CATSEANQPQHF. In DNA form, the CDR3 reads TGTGCCACCAGTGAAGCCAATCAGCCCCAGCATTTT.

The chain carries TRBV28 and TRBJ2-5; TRBD2 agrees at 8 bases. The CDR3 spans 17 residues. From germline, CDR1 is MDHEN and CDR2 SYDVKM. After removal of 1 base from V and 5 bases from J, the junction contained 12 bases not matched to a gene. The DNA of the CDR3 is TGTGCCAGCAGTTTATTAACTAGCGGCCCCAGCAGGGAGACCCAGTACTTC. Amino acids: CASSLLTSGPSRETQYF.